The 30 T cell receptor beta chains below come from one sample, sequenced in a study of cytomegalovirus exposure and HLA in healthy donors. Researchers ran the PCR with 60 Vbeta and 13 Jbeta primers. Here immunoSEQ multiplex PCR was the method, and the copy in TCRdb shows in-frame clones only, minus some. This sample carries under 130,000 clones, with 3.5% going to the ten biggest clones. Sequencing input: PBMCs. The receptors derive from a man aged 35-49 years in good health and CMV-seronegative.

The chain carries TRBV6-5 and TRBJ1-2, with 8 bases fitting TRBD1. V shed 4 bases and J 3 bases; nucleotides not matched to a gene: 7. The CDR3 has 15 residues. Germline CDR1 reads MNHEY; CDR2 reads SVGAGI. The CDR3 bases are TGTGCCAGCAGTTCACGGACAGGGACGCACTATGGCTACACCTTC. Translating it yields CASSSRTGTHYGYTF.

The chain is built from TRBV6-5 and TRBJ1-1; D perhaps matches TRBD1 (6 bases). The CDR3 length is 14 residues. Germline assignment: CDR1 MNHEY and CDR2 SVGAGI. V was pared by 5 bases and J by 4 bases, with 14 bases between. Written as DNA, the CDR3 is TGTGCCAGCAGTACCCTTTCACAGGGCACTGAAGCTTTCTTT. Its translation is CASSTLSQGTEAFF.

The CDR3 sequence: CASSRIPHETNYGYTF. CDR3 sequence (DNA): TGTGCCAGCAGCCGAATACCCCACGAGACTAACTATGGCTACACCTTC. The chain has TRBV7-9 and TRBJ1-2; no clear D gene. The V and J ends lost 5 bases and 0 bases respectively, with 16 bases between them. The CDR3 totals 16 residues. Germline assignment: CDR1 SEHNR and CDR2 FQNEAQ (reference sequence).

The rearrangement links TRBV7-9 to TRBJ2-5; D not certain. Germline CDR1 reads SEHNR; CDR2 reads FQNEAQ (reference sequence). V was cut by 9 bases and J by 2 bases, with 7 bases left in between. There are 11 residues in the CDR3. CDR3 residues: CASRLQETQYF. CDR3 sequence (DNA): TGTGCCAGTCGTCTACAAGAGACCCAGTACTTC.

The rearrangement links TRBV29-1 to TRBJ1-1; tentative D call: TRBD1 (5 bases). From germline, CDR1 is SQVTM and CDR2 ANQGSEA. The CDR3 totals 10 residues. V gave up 8 bases and J gave up 8 bases, with 12 bases separating them. In DNA form, the CDR3 reads TGCAGCCCCGGCAGGGCGGAAGCTTTCTTT. Translating gives CSPGRAEAFF.

V usage is TRBV6-5 and J usage is TRBJ2-7, with D possibly being TRBD1 (5 bases). V was shortened by 4 bases and J by 6 bases, with 10 bases between the two germline ends. The V gene's germline CDR1 is MNHEY and CDR2 SVGAGI. This CDR3 contains 12 residues. This CDR3 reads CASSSDSSEQYF. The DNA of the CDR3 is TGTGCCAGCAGTTCCGACAGTAGCGAGCAGTACTTC.

This chain connects TRBV19 to TRBJ2-5; TRBD2 agrees at 9 bases. With 6 bases clipped from V and 5 bases from J, the junction kept 10 bases outside the gene matches. Germline V CDR1 and CDR2: LNHDA, SQIVND (reference sequence). This CDR3 is built from 15 residues. Here the CDR3 reads CASRPVRGGPETQYF. In DNA, the CDR3 is TGTGCCAGTAGACCCGTGCGGGGGGGCCCTGAGACCCAGTACTTC.

CDR3 region: CAWTQGMGGYTF. The CDR3 bases are TGTGCCTGGACCCAGGGGATGGGGGGCTACACCTTC. The chain combines TRBV30 with TRBJ1-2; D is possibly TRBD1 (6 bases). The V end lost 4 bases, the J end lost 8 bases, and 14 bases lay between the germline ends. CDR1 is GTSNPN and CDR2 is SVGIG in the germline V gene (reference sequence). The CDR3 is 12 amino acids.

This chain connects TRBV9 to TRBJ2-4; a weak D match, TRBD1 (5 bases). Trimming removed 4 bases from V and 9 bases from J, with 11 bases in between. Germline assignment: CDR1 SGDLS and CDR2 YYNGEE. This CDR3 has 12 amino acids. This CDR3 is CASSSQGSIQYF. The CDR3 DNA sequence: TGTGCCAGCAGCTCCCAGGGTAGCATTCAGTACTTC.

V is TRBV29-1 and J is TRBJ2-7, with 7 nucleotides matching TRBD1. V dropped 0 bases and J dropped 2; count of bases not matched to a gene: 7. The V gene's germline CDR1 is SQVTM and CDR2 ANQGSEA. The CDR3 has 15 amino acids. CDR3 sequence (DNA): TGCAGCGTTGAAGACGACAGGGCCGGAGCCTACGAGCAGTACTTC. It yields the protein CSVEDDRAGAYEQYF.

The rearrangement links TRBV5-1 to TRBJ2-5; 11 nucleotides align to TRBD2. This CDR3 has 16 residues. Germline assignment: CDR1 SGHRS and CDR2 YFSETQ. Germline trimming cut 0 bases from V and 3 bases from J; bases unmatched to any gene: 4. In DNA, the CDR3 is TGCGCCAGCAGCTTGGCTCTAGCGGGGGGCAAAGAGACCCAGTACTTC. This encodes CASSLALAGGKETQYF.

The chain combines TRBV5-4 with TRBJ2-7; 8 positions match TRBD1. V was pared by 4 bases and J by 0 bases, with 6 bases of the junction left unmatched. CDR1 and CDR2 from the germline V gene are SGHNT and YYREEE (reference sequence). The CDR3 totals 15 residues. Here the CDR3 DNA reads TGTGCCAGCAGCATGGGACAGGTCAGCTCCTACGAGCAGTACTTC. This translates into CASSMGQVSSYEQYF.

The chain links TRBV7-7 to TRBJ2-1, with D tentatively TRBD1 (5 bases). Germline V gene lookup returns CDR1 SSHAT and CDR2 FNYEAQ (reference sequence). The CDR3 sequence is 14 residues long. Trimming took 5 bases from V and 4 from J, leaving 12 bases between them. The DNA of the CDR3 is TGTGCCAGCAGCCCCAGCTCAGGGTACAATGAGCAGTTCTTC. This gives the protein CASSPSSGYNEQFF.

The V call is TRBV11-2, the J call TRBJ2-7; D remains unclear. This CDR3 is 13 amino acids long. Trimming took 5 bases from V and 9 from J, leaving 17 bases between them. The germline V gene encodes CDR1 SGHAT and CDR2 FQNNGV. This CDR3 reads CASSLESIRGQYF. In nucleotides, the CDR3 is TGTGCCAGCAGCCTGGAAAGCATTCGAGGGCAGTACTTC.

The chain links TRBV11-3 to TRBJ2-2, with D maybe TRBD1 (6 bases). Germline CDR1 is SGHNT and CDR2 is YENEEA. This CDR3 spans 16 amino acids. V was shortened by 4 bases and J by 5 bases, with 17 bases between the two germline ends. The CDR3 DNA reads as TGTGCCAGCAGCTCAGGGGTGCCGATTTCTACCGGGGAGCTGTTTTTT. Its protein product is CASSSGVPISTGELFF.

The chain joins TRBV27 to TRBJ1-2, with 9 bases fitting TRBD1. The J segment lost 9 bases and the V segment lost 5 bases, leaving 7 bases of the junction unmatched. Germline V gives CDR1 MNHEY, CDR2 SMNVEV (reference sequence). This CDR3 contains 13 residues. The CDR3 sequence is CASSERQGVRYTF. The CDR3 nucleotides read TGTGCCAGCAGTGAGAGACAGGGGGTGCGCTACACCTTC.

This rearrangement joins TRBV6-5 to TRBJ2-7, with D possibly TRBD1 on 5 matching bases. The CDR3 sequence is 13 residues long. CDR1 is MNHEY, CDR2 SVGAGI, per germline. Trimming took 3 bases from V and 4 from J, leaving 10 bases between them. CDR3 in DNA: TGTGCCAGCAGTTATTCTACAGGTTACGAGCAGTACTTC. Translating it yields CASSYSTGYEQYF.

This chain joins TRBV7-2 and TRBJ2-4; the D gene is possibly TRBD1 (6 bases). V was cut by 1 base and J by 15 bases, with 13 bases left in between. The CDR3 loop spans 12 amino acids. From germline, CDR1 is SGHTA and CDR2 FQGNSA. The CDR3 DNA sequence: TGTGCCAGCAGCTTAGGCCAGGGGATCACGTACTTC. Amino acid sequence: CASSLGQGITYF.

V and J are TRBV19 and TRBJ2-1; 9 bases align to TRBD2. The CDR3 totals 13 residues. Germline CDR1 reads LNHDA; CDR2 reads SQIVND (reference sequence). After removal of 8 bases from V and 4 bases from J, the junction contained 3 bases not matched to a gene. Here the CDR3 reads CASSTSGYNEQFF. The CDR3 nucleotides are TGTGCCAGTTCGACTAGCGGATACAATGAGCAGTTCTTC.

The rearrangement links TRBV11-2 to TRBJ2-4, with D possibly matching TRBD1 (5 bases). This CDR3 spans 13 amino acids. Per germline, CDR1 SGHAT and CDR2 FQNNGV. V was cut by 6 bases and J by 8 bases, with 14 bases left in between. CDR3 sequence reads: CASRGQGSDIQYF. The CDR3 bases are TGTGCCAGCAGAGGGCAGGGATCTGACATTCAGTACTTC.

The V call is TRBV21-1, the J call TRBJ2-7; the table's D call TRBD1 went unverified against the DNA. TRBV21-1 is flagged as a pseudogene. The CDR3 contains 17 residues. The CDR3 DNA reads TGTGCCAGCAGGGCTCAACAGGGAAAGGGGTCCGGACCGGAGCAGTACTTC. This gives the protein CASRAQQGKGSGPEQYF.

The chain is built from TRBV7-6 and TRBJ1-4, with 7 bases aligning to TRBD1. The V gene's germline CDR1 is SGHVS and CDR2 FNYEAQ. The V and J ends lost 1 base and 5 bases, in that order; junction bases with no gene match: 4. There are 15 residues in the CDR3. CDR3 sequence (DNA): TGTGCCAGCAGCTTAGTTGGGACAGCAAATGAAAAACTGTTTTTT. Protein product: CASSLVGTANEKLFF.

The chain carries TRBV7-2 and TRBJ1-2; D is unclear. Germline CDR1 and CDR2: SGHTA and FQGNSA. CDR3 size: 13 residues. V shed 5 bases and J shed 4 bases, with 11 bases lying between them. CDR3 in amino acids: CASSRRAVYGYTF. In DNA, the CDR3 is TGTGCCAGCAGCCGGAGGGCAGTCTATGGCTACACCTTC.

The chain combines TRBV5-4 with TRBJ2-3, with D possibly being TRBD2 (5 bases). V was trimmed by 4 bases and J by 6 bases, leaving 6 bases between them. In germline, CDR1 is SGHNT, CDR2 YYREEE (reference sequence). The CDR3 loop spans 11 amino acids. The CDR3 region has the DNA TGTGCCAGCAGCCGAGGGGATACGCAGTATTTT. As protein: CASSRGDTQYF.

This chain links TRBV5-6 with TRBJ2-7; D gene ambiguous. V was shortened by 4 bases and J by 3 bases, with 11 bases between the two germline ends. The CDR3 loop spans 13 amino acids. Germline CDR1 and CDR2: SGHDT and YYEEEE. The CDR3 region has the DNA TGTGCCAGCAGCCCCGGGTCCTACTACGAGCAGTACTTC. This sequence encodes CASSPGSYYEQYF.

The chain has TRBV5-6 and TRBJ2-3, with 13 nucleotides matching TRBD2. V gave up 3 bases and J gave up 6 bases; unmatched junction bases: 7. Per germline, CDR1 SGHDT and CDR2 YYEEEE. The CDR3 is 16 residues long. The CDR3 is CASSSPGLAGRDTQYF. As DNA, the CDR3 is TGTGCCAGCAGCTCTCCGGGACTAGCGGGACGGGATACGCAGTATTTT.

V is TRBV7-9 and J is TRBJ1-3; 11 bases line up with TRBD1. The length of the CDR3 is 16 residues. The ends lost 1 base at V and 3 bases at J; junction bases unmatched: 2. Germline V CDR1 and CDR2: SEHNR, FQNEAQ (reference sequence). The CDR3 sequence is CASSLGTGGNGNTIYF. The CDR3 DNA is TGTGCCAGCAGCTTAGGGACAGGGGGCAATGGAAACACCATATATTTT. Drawing the rest from reference TRBV7-9 and TRBJ1-3, the complete variable domain is DTGVSQNPRHKITKRGQNVTFRCDPISEHNRLYWYRQTLGQGPEFLTYFQNEAQLEKSRLLSDRFSAERPKGSFSTLEIQRTEQGDSAMYLCASSLGTGGNGNTIYFGEGSWLTVV.

The chain combines TRBV7-9 with TRBJ2-1; 8 positions agree with TRBD2. The CDR3 consists of 17 residues. Per germline, CDR1 SEHNR and CDR2 FQNEAQ (reference sequence). The J segment lost 0 bases and the V segment lost 2 bases, leaving 6 bases of the junction unmatched. In DNA form, the CDR3 reads TGTGCCAGCAGCTTACCGCAGCGGGGGAGCTCCTACAATGAGCAGTTCTTC. Protein product: CASSLPQRGSSYNEQFF.

The chain has TRBV4-1 and TRBJ1-2, with TRBD1 as a possible D gene (5 bases). The V and J ends lost 3 bases and 2 bases respectively, with 7 bases between them. In germline, CDR1 is MGHRA, CDR2 YSYEKL. The CDR3 has 13 amino acids. This CDR3 is CASSQGGNYGYTF. The CDR3 DNA follows: TGCGCCAGCAGCCAGGGGGGAAACTATGGCTACACCTTC.

The chain recombines TRBV5-1 with TRBJ1-2; 12 bases are shared with TRBD1. There are 14 residues in the CDR3. V lost 5 bases to trimming and J lost 7 bases; unmatched junction nucleotides: 6. Germline CDR1 SGHRS, CDR2 YFSETQ. CDR3 amino acids: CASSSRDRGLGYTF. The CDR3 DNA reads as TGCGCCAGCAGTTCCAGGGACAGGGGGCTTGGCTACACCTTC.